These 19 T cell receptor beta chains came from one sample sequenced in a study of beta chain features in type 1 diabetes (dated by TCRdb to 2016 to 2019). General findings and caveats noted by the study authors: In all four CD4+ subsets, TCRB CDR3 length was moderately but significantly shorter in type 1 diabetes patients.

Their antigens remain unidentified. To prepare the library, the immunoSEQ multiplex PCR assay was applied. The High Capacity cDNA Reverse Transcription Kit was used to reverse transcribe all of the isolated RNA, meaning that expressed TCRB transcripts were what got sequenced. The table comes from immuneACCESS by way of TCRdb, which keeps in-frame sequences with V and J called. Part of the clones is missing from these tables; in studies checked, under half for an unresolved V gene and the rest for unknown reasons. This sample lists some 250,000 clones; approximately 14% were detected once. In total, the top ten clones hold approximately 0.02% of the sample. Sequences were obtained from naive CD4+ T cells from blood. Sample cell subset or site, as interpreted from the label and publication: true naive CD4+ T cells. These receptor sequences come from a man between 25 and 39 years old with type 1 diabetes.

The chain carries TRBV5-4 and TRBJ2-1; D is possibly TRBD1 (6 bases). Trimming stripped 0 bases from V and 5 bases from J, with 15 bases between. CDR1 and CDR2 from the germline V gene are SGHNT and YYREEE (reference sequence). The CDR3 runs 16 residues. Written as DNA, the CDR3 is TGTGCCAGCAGCTTGGTAGGCAGGGGCGCCAACAATGAGCAGTTCTTC. Translating gives CASSLVGRGANNEQFF.

This chain connects TRBV9 to TRBJ2-7; unclear D gene. Deletions cut 3 bases from V and 6 bases from J, with 22 bases between. CDR3 length equals 16 residues. Germline values: CDR1 SGDLS, CDR2 YYNGEE. The CDR3 bases are TGTGCCAGCAGCGCCCCCTCCTCGGGTTCCCCGTCCGAGCAGTACTTC. It specifies CASSAPSSGSPSEQYF.

The V gene is TRBV11-2, the J gene TRBJ1-1; D gene ambiguous. This CDR3 comprises 15 residues. In germline, CDR1 is SGHAT, CDR2 FQNNGV. V was pared by 0 bases and J by 0 bases, with 8 bases between. CDR3 sequence: CASSLDLPMNTEAFF. The CDR3 DNA is TGTGCCAGCAGCTTAGACCTACCCATGAACACTGAAGCTTTCTTT.

The V gene is TRBV9, the J gene TRBJ1-5, with D tentatively TRBD1 (5 bases). CDR3 length: 15 amino acids. Trimming removed 4 bases from V and 0 bases from J, with 11 bases in between. Per germline, CDR1 SGDLS and CDR2 YYNGEE. The CDR3 DNA is TGTGCCAGCAGCCAACAGGTAGATAGCAATCAGCCCCAGCATTTT. Translation: CASSQQVDSNQPQHF. The entire variable domain, with the rest obtained from reference TRBV9 and TRBJ1-5, is as follows: DSGVTQTPKHLITATGQRVTLRCSPRSGDLSVYWYQQSLDQGLQFLIQYYNGEERAKGNILERFSAQQFPDLHSELNLSSLELGDSALYFCASSQQVDSNQPQHFGDGTRLSIL.

Only a few counts were recorded for this clone. V gene TRBV2 combines with J gene TRBJ2-1, with TRBD2 matching 7 bases. The CDR3 totals 12 residues. With 0 bases clipped from V and 10 bases from J, the junction kept 0 bases outside the gene matches. Germline loops: CDR1 SNHLY, CDR2 FYNNEI. The CDR3 is CASSEAAGEQFF. In DNA, the CDR3 is TGTGCCAGCAGTGAAGCAGCGGGGGAGCAGTTCTTC.

The gene calls are TRBV5-1 and TRBJ2-2; D may be TRBD1 (6 bases). There are 15 residues in the CDR3. Trimming took 2 bases from V and 0 from J, leaving 8 bases between them. CDR1 and CDR2 (germline): SGHRS, YFSETQ. As DNA, the CDR3 is TGCGCCAGCAGCTTAGGACAGCCGAACACCGGGGAGCTGTTTTTT. It encodes CASSLGQPNTGELFF.

This clone was counted between two and nine times. Other DNA sequences from this sample encode an identical CDR3 as well. V is TRBV7-9 and J is TRBJ2-3; no firm D call. Between the trimmed V and J ends, which lost 5 bases and 2 bases, there was a span of 5 bases. The length of the CDR3 is 12 residues. The germline gives CDR1 SEHNR, CDR2 FQNEAQ (reference sequence). The CDR3 here is CASSPNTDTQYF. The CDR3 DNA sequence: TGTGCCAGCAGCCCCAACACAGATACGCAGTATTTT.

This clone was counted a few times. The chain recombines TRBV11-2 with TRBJ2-1; 7 nucleotides line up with TRBD2. V was clipped by 5 bases and J by 6 bases; unmatched bases: 7. The CDR3 loop spans 14 amino acids. The V gene's germline CDR1 is SGHAT and CDR2 FQNNGV. CDR3 coding DNA: TGTGCCAGCAGCCCCCAAAGGACTAGCAATGAGCAGTTCTTC. Translated: CASSPQRTSNEQFF.

This clone was detected only a few times. This sequence joins TRBV11-2 and TRBJ2-3; D gene uncertain. The CDR3 consists of 14 residues. Germline CDR1 is SGHAT and CDR2 is FQNNGV. The V gene lost 6 bases and the J gene lost 0 bases, with 10 bases spanning the gap. DNA for the CDR3: TGTGCCAGCAGTTTTACCGGGAGCACAGATACGCAGTATTTT. This gives the protein CASSFTGSTDTQYF.

V usage is TRBV6-5 and J usage is TRBJ1-1; D not resolved. The CDR3 spans 12 residues. Germline CDR1 reads MNHEY; CDR2 reads SVGAGI. V was clipped by 6 bases and J by 6 bases, with 11 bases between them. Here the CDR3 DNA reads TGTGCCAGCAGCTCCCAGGTGGCTGAAGCTTTCTTT. Its translation: CASSSQVAEAFF.

The sample holds a few counts of this clone. CDR3 nucleotide sequence: TGTGCCAGCAACCGGGGCAGGGGGACAGATACGCAGTATTTT. Residues: CASNRGRGTDTQYF. The chain is built from TRBV6-5 and TRBJ2-3, with 7 bases fitting TRBD1. V shed 7 bases and J 3 bases; nucleotides not matched to a gene: 7. Per the germline V gene, CDR1 is MNHEY and CDR2 is SVGAGI. CDR3 length equals 14 residues.

The chain carries TRBV6-5 and TRBJ2-1; no reliable D call. The CDR3 covers 11 residues. CDR1 MNHEY and CDR2 SVGAGI come from the germline V gene. Trimming removed 8 bases at V and 7 bases at J, with 9 bases between. CDR3 nucleotide sequence: TGTGCCAGCGCTCGGAGTAATGAGCAGTTCTTC. This translates into CASARSNEQFF.

This clone showed up just a few times. This sequence joins TRBV6-5 and TRBJ1-2; D possibly corresponds to TRBD1 (5 bases). The V gene lost 2 bases and the J gene lost 6 bases, with 16 bases spanning the gap. The CDR3 is made up of 15 amino acids. Germline assignment: CDR1 MNHEY and CDR2 SVGAGI. This CDR3 is CASSYADGGRNGYTF. The CDR3 DNA reads as TGTGCCAGCAGTTACGCTGATGGGGGGAGAAATGGCTACACCTTC.

This clone was counted only a few times. Other DNA variants within this sample encode the same CDR3. The chain recombines TRBV7-2 with TRBJ2-5, with D hard to call. CDR3 length equals 13 residues. Trimming shortened V by 3 bases and J by 1 base, and 6 bases separated the two germline ends. Germline V lookup: CDR1 SGHTA, CDR2 FQGNSA. For the CDR3, the DNA is TGTGCCAGCAGCTTGAGGCTCCAAGAGACCCAGTACTTC. Amino acids: CASSLRLQETQYF.

For this clone: The junction departs from the called germline gene at one end, perhaps through a read error. V usage is TRBV5-6 and J usage is TRBJ1-5; a weak D match, TRBD1 (6 bases). The V gene's germline CDR1 is SGHDT and CDR2 YYEEEE. There are 15 residues in the CDR3. CDR3 DNA sequence: TGTGCCAGCAGTTTGGGGGGCAGGGGCAATCAGCCCCAGCATTTT. Protein product: CASSLGGRGNQPQHF.

J is TRBJ2-5 and V is TRBV28, with a weak D call TRBD2 (6 bases). Per germline, CDR1 MDHEN and CDR2 SYDVKM. The germline V and J ends were trimmed by 2 bases and 4 bases, with 14 bases remaining between them. The CDR3 extends over 15 amino acids. Here the CDR3 reads CASSLTDYLGETQYF. In DNA, the CDR3 is TGTGCCAGCAGTTTAACGGACTACCTGGGAGAGACCCAGTACTTC.

The rearrangement joins TRBV6-5 to TRBJ1-1; D call uncertain. The germline V and J ends were trimmed by 7 bases and 1 base, with 10 bases remaining between them. Germline V gene lookup returns CDR1 MNHEY and CDR2 SVGAGI. This CDR3 is 13 amino acids long. CDR3 sequence: CASTTGQNTEAFF. The CDR3 DNA reads as TGTGCCAGCACCACTGGGCAGAACACTGAAGCTTTCTTT.

In this sample, this clone turned up a few times. This chain links TRBV19 with TRBJ2-3; 9 nucleotides line up with TRBD2. Germline CDR1 LNHDA, CDR2 SQIVND (reference sequence). The CDR3 runs to 16 residues. V was clipped by 7 bases and J by 4 bases; unmatched bases: 12. The CDR3 sequence: CASTPFAGGPSDTQYF. CDR3 in DNA: TGTGCCAGTACCCCATTTGCGGGGGGGCCGTCAGATACGCAGTATTTT.

This clone was seen a few times. This chain links TRBV19 with TRBJ2-1, with D possibly matching TRBD1 (6 bases). This CDR3 contains 16 residues. The germline V gene encodes CDR1 LNHDA and CDR2 SQIVND (reference sequence). Trimming removed 6 bases from V and 4 bases from J, with 19 bases in between. CDR3 region: CASSETGIHLYNEQFF. The CDR3 DNA reads TGTGCCAGTAGCGAAACAGGGATACACTTATACAATGAGCAGTTCTTC.